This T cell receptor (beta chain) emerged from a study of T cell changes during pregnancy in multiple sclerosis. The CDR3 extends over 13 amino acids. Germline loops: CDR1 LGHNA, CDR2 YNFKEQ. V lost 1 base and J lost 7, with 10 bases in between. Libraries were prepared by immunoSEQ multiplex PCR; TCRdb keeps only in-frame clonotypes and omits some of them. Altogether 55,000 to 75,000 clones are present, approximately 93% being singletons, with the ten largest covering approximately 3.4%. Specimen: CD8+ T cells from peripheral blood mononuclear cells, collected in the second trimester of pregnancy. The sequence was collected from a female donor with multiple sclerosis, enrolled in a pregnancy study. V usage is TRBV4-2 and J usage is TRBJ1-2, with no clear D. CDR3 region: CASSQGSKPGYTF. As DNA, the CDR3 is TGTGCCAGCAGCCAAGGGAGCAAACCTGGCTACACCTTC.